These 29 T cell receptor beta chains originate from one sample sequenced in a study of T cell changes during pregnancy in multiple sclerosis. Generated by immunoSEQ multiplex PCR, the TCRdb table keeps only in-frame clones and is missing some. The table lists roughly 80,000 clones, about 92% of them singletons. The sample consisted of peripheral blood, taken in the second trimester of pregnancy. All receptors come from a female donor with multiple sclerosis, enrolled in a pregnancy study.

The chain recombines TRBV30 with TRBJ1-6; TRBD1 agrees at 8 bases. V was pared by 3 bases and J by 10 bases, with 5 bases of the junction left unmatched. The germline gives CDR1 GTSNPN, CDR2 SVGIG (reference sequence). CDR3 length: 13 residues. CDR3 in DNA: TGTGCCTGGAGGGTACAGGGGGAATCACCCCTCCACTTT. As protein: CAWRVQGESPLHF.

The genes are TRBV7-8 and TRBJ2-1; 9 nucleotides match TRBD2. CDR1 SGHVS and CDR2 FQNEAQ come from the germline V gene. The CDR3 sequence is 16 residues long. V dropped 0 bases and J dropped 5; count of bases not matched to a gene: 5. CDR3 amino acids: CASSLAYSGGNNEQFF. CDR3 bases: TGTGCCAGCAGCTTAGCCTATAGCGGGGGAAACAATGAGCAGTTCTTC.

The chain is built from TRBV5-1 and TRBJ1-1; unclear D gene. Looked up from germline, CDR1 is SGHRS and CDR2 is YFSETQ. Trimming shortened V by 3 bases and J by 1 base, and 19 bases separated the two germline ends. CDR3 length: 17 residues. DNA of the CDR3: TGCGCCAGCAGCTCTGACAAAGTCCGGTCTCAGAACACTGAAGCTTTCTTT. Protein sequence: CASSSDKVRSQNTEAFF.

The chain has TRBV4-1 and TRBJ2-7, with D possibly TRBD2 on 6 matching bases. The CDR3 is 15 amino acids. V was cut by 6 bases and J by 0 bases, with 15 bases left in between. Germline V gives CDR1 MGHRA, CDR2 YSYEKL. The CDR3 here is CASRPVGGNSYEQYF. CDR3 DNA: TGCGCCAGCAGACCGGTTGGGGGGAACTCCTACGAGCAGTACTTC.

CDR3 protein: CASSSSGQGILAQYF. DNA of the CDR3: TGTGCCAGCAGCTCTTCGGGACAGGGAATATTGGCCCAGTACTTC. This rearrangement joins TRBV7-9 to TRBJ2-5; 9 nucleotides agree with TRBD1. CDR3 size: 15 residues. Germline-derived CDR1 and CDR2 are SEHNR and FQNEAQ (reference sequence). The J segment lost 9 bases and the V segment lost 4 bases, leaving 12 bases of the junction unmatched.

The rearrangement joins TRBV7-8 to TRBJ1-2, with 9 bases matching TRBD1. The CDR3 has 13 amino acids. Germline CDR1 and CDR2: SGHVS and FQNEAQ. The junction had 2 bases not matched to a gene; V was cut back by 3 bases and J by 6 bases. The CDR3 loop is CASSFGTGNGYTF. CDR3 coding DNA: TGTGCCAGCAGCTTTGGGACAGGGAATGGCTACACCTTC.

The CDR3 spells CASSPRQSSYEQYF. DNA of the CDR3: TGTGCCAGTAGTCCCAGACAGAGCTCCTACGAGCAGTACTTC. The chain recombines TRBV19 with TRBJ2-7; TRBD1 might be the D (5 bases). Germline assignment: CDR1 LNHDA and CDR2 SQIVND (reference sequence). With 5 bases removed from V and 0 bases from J, the gap between germline ends came to 11 bases. The CDR3 contains 14 residues.

This clone was observed a handful of times. The genes are TRBV7-3 and TRBJ1-2, with 9 nucleotides matching TRBD1. Germline CDR1 is SGHTA and CDR2 is FQGTGA. J lost 8 bases, V lost 5 bases, and 6 bases had no gene match. The CDR3 length is 13 residues. The CDR3 region has the DNA TGTGCCAGCAGCCCGGGACAGGGCTACGGCTACACCTTC. Its protein product is CASSPGQGYGYTF. The full variable domain, with the rest looked up from reference TRBV7-3 and TRBJ1-2, is GAGVSQTPSNKVTEKGKYVELRCDPISGHTALYWYRQSLGQGPEFLIYFQGTGAADDSGLPNDRFFAVRPEGSVSTLKIQRTERGDSAVYLCASSPGQGYGYTFGSGTRLTVV.

This clone was seen a single time. V gene TRBV14 combines with J gene TRBJ2-3; no clear D. CDR3 size: 12 residues. Trimming shortened V by 4 bases and J by 8 bases, and 10 bases separated the two germline ends. CDR1 and CDR2 (germline): SGHDN, FVKESK. CDR3 in amino acids: CASSPGSRTQYF. The CDR3, as DNA: TGTGCCAGCAGCCCGGGTTCCCGTACGCAGTATTTT.

V gene TRBV29-1 combines with J gene TRBJ1-4; TRBD1 matches at 8 bases. Looked up from germline, CDR1 is SQVTM and CDR2 is ANQGSEA. CDR3 size: 14 residues. With 4 bases clipped from V and 4 bases from J, the junction kept 5 bases outside the gene matches. CDR3 coding DNA: TGCAGCGTTGCCGCACAGGGGGGTAATGAAAAACTGTTTTTT. Encoded protein: CSVAAQGGNEKLFF.

J is TRBJ2-3 and V is TRBV2; TRBD2 matches 8 bases. Trimming at V came to 7 bases and at J to 0 bases, leaving 3 bases not matched to a gene. The germline V gene encodes CDR1 SNHLY and CDR2 FYNNEI. The CDR3 runs 14 residues. The CDR3 loop is CASIRGGSTDTQYF. DNA for the CDR3: TGTGCCAGCATTCGCGGGGGGAGCACAGATACGCAGTATTTT.

This clone showed up just once. The rearrangement joins TRBV2 to TRBJ1-6; TRBD1 is a possible D gene (5 bases). V gave up 4 bases and J gave up 10 bases, with 14 bases separating them. The CDR3 has 14 amino acids. Germline V gives CDR1 SNHLY, CDR2 FYNNEI. CDR3 region: CASSGGRVASPLHF. CDR3 nucleotides: TGTGCCAGCAGTGGAGGCAGGGTAGCCTCACCCCTCCACTTT.

The chain links TRBV5-1 to TRBJ2-1, with 9 bases that match TRBD2. V gave up 0 bases and J gave up 2 bases; unmatched junction bases: 9. Germline V gene data show CDR1 as SGHRS and CDR2 as YFSETQ. The CDR3 spans 18 residues. The CDR3 protein is CASSLGAGGLGAYNEQFF. CDR3 bases: TGCGCCAGCAGCTTGGGGGCGGGGGGGCTCGGCGCCTACAATGAGCAGTTCTTC.

The chain carries TRBV5-4 and TRBJ2-1; TRBD2 might be the D (6 bases). Looked up from germline, CDR1 is SGHNT and CDR2 is YYREEE (reference sequence). Trimming removed 0 bases from V and 2 bases from J, with 9 bases in between. CDR3 size: 15 residues. The CDR3 reads CASSLGLATYNEQFF. CDR3 coding DNA: TGTGCCAGCAGCTTGGGGCTAGCGACCTACAATGAGCAGTTCTTC. The variable domain in full, completed from reference TRBV5-4 and TRBJ2-1, reads ETGVTQSPTHLIKTRGQQVTLRCSSQSGHNTVSWYQQALGQGPQFIFQYYREEENGRGNFPPRFSGLQFPNYSSELNVNALELDDSALYLCASSLGLATYNEQFFGPGTRLTVL.

V usage is TRBV5-6 and J usage is TRBJ2-2, with 8 nucleotides matching TRBD1. The CDR3 is 14 residues long. Trimming took 1 base from V and 6 from J; bases not matched to a gene: 2. The V gene's germline CDR1 is SGHDT and CDR2 YYEEEE. Written as DNA, the CDR3 is TGTGCCAGCAGCTTGCAGGGGGCGGCCGGGGAGCTGTTTTTT. Translating it yields CASSLQGAAGELFF. The full variable domain, completed using reference TRBV5-6 and TRBJ2-2, is DAGVTQSPTHLIKTRGQQVTLRCSPKSGHDTVSWYQQALGQGPQFIFQYYEEEERQRGNFPDRFSGHQFPNYSSELNVNALLLGDSALYLCASSLQGAAGELFFGEGSRLTVL.

The CDR3 DNA reads as TGTGCCAGCACCCTCGGGGGAACAGATACGCAGTATTTT. Translation gives CASTLGGTDTQYF. This sequence joins TRBV6-5 and TRBJ2-3; TRBD2 is a possible D gene (6 bases). In germline, CDR1 is MNHEY, CDR2 SVGAGI. This CDR3 has 13 amino acids. The V and J ends lost 7 bases and 3 bases respectively, with 11 bases between them.

The V call is TRBV11-1, the J call TRBJ2-1, with D possibly being TRBD2 (5 bases). This CDR3 is 12 amino acids long. Germline V gives CDR1 SGHAT, CDR2 FQDESV (reference sequence). Trimming removed 2 bases from V and 9 bases from J, with 8 bases in between. CDR3 DNA sequence: TGTGCCAGCAGCTTAACGGGGTTTGAGCAGTTCTTC. Encoded protein: CASSLTGFEQFF.

The chain carries TRBV5-4 and TRBJ2-2; 7 bases agree with TRBD2. CDR1 is SGHNT and CDR2 is YYREEE in the germline V gene (reference sequence). CDR3 size: 17 residues. J lost 6 bases, V lost 3 bases, and 14 bases had no gene match. The CDR3 is CASSSPGAGSSPGELFF. The CDR3, as DNA: TGTGCCAGCAGCTCGCCGGGAGCGGGATCCTCCCCCGGGGAGCTGTTTTTT. The whole variable domain, filled in from reference TRBV5-4 and TRBJ2-2, reads ETGVTQSPTHLIKTRGQQVTLRCSSQSGHNTVSWYQQALGQGPQFIFQYYREEENGRGNFPPRFSGLQFPNYSSELNVNALELDDSALYLCASSSPGAGSSPGELFFGEGSRLTVL.

The chain couples TRBV7-9 to TRBJ2-5; 11 nucleotides align to TRBD2. J lost 4 bases, V lost 6 bases, and 7 bases had no gene match. The CDR3 has 15 amino acids. Germline assignment: CDR1 SEHNR and CDR2 FQNEAQ (reference sequence). The CDR3 nucleotides are TGTGCCAGCAGTATTAGCGGGGGGGCCGGAGAGACCCAGTACTTC. Amino acids: CASSISGGAGETQYF.

This clone was recorded a few times. The rearrangement uses TRBV7-6 and TRBJ2-7, with 7 bases identical to TRBD2. CDR1 SGHVS and CDR2 FNYEAQ come from the germline V gene. With V trimmed by 2 bases and J by 2 bases, 3 bases remained unmatched. The CDR3 runs 14 residues. CDR3 nucleotides: TGTGCCAGCAGCTTACAGGCGGGGGCCTACGAGCAGTACTTC. This sequence encodes CASSLQAGAYEQYF.

The V call is TRBV14, the J call TRBJ1-1; D remains unclear. This CDR3 is 16 amino acids long. The V gene lost 4 bases and the J gene lost 0 bases, with 15 bases spanning the gap. Germline CDR1 reads SGHDN; CDR2 reads FVKESK. Written as DNA, the CDR3 is TGTGCCAGCAGCCCTCATATGGCGGCTCTGAACACTGAAGCTTTCTTT. This codes for CASSPHMAALNTEAFF.

This chain uses TRBV6-1 with TRBJ2-3; D is possibly TRBD1 (6 bases). The CDR3 runs 14 residues. From germline, CDR1 is MNHNS and CDR2 SASEGT. The V gene lost 6 bases and the J gene lost 0 bases, with 10 bases spanning the gap. The CDR3 region is CASREQGSTDTQYF. The CDR3 nucleotides read TGTGCCAGCAGGGAACAGGGTAGCACAGATACGCAGTATTTT.

The chain recombines TRBV19 with TRBJ1-2; 8 nucleotides agree with TRBD1. The CDR3 has 15 amino acids. V was clipped by 3 bases and J by 2 bases; unmatched bases: 5. From germline, CDR1 is LNHDA and CDR2 SQIVND (reference sequence). The CDR3 region is CASSIAGGKNYGYTF. DNA of the CDR3: TGTGCCAGTAGTATTGCAGGGGGCAAAAACTATGGCTACACCTTC.

V is TRBV5-6 and J is TRBJ1-5; TRBD1 might be the D (5 bases). This CDR3 contains 17 residues. V shed 0 bases and J shed 0 bases, with 13 bases lying between them. Germline V CDR1 and CDR2: SGHDT, YYEEEE. CDR3 DNA: TGTGCCAGCAGCTTGGGGACAACCTTTTATAGCAATCAGCCCCAGCATTTT. Encoded protein: CASSLGTTFYSNQPQHF.

About this clone itself: Additional DNA sequences in this sample encode the identical CDR3. CDR3 coding DNA: TGCGCCAGCAGCCTACAGGGGAGCGGCTACACCTTC. It encodes CASSLQGSGYTF. The J gene is TRBJ1-2, the V gene TRBV5-1; TRBD1 matches at 7 bases. The V and J ends lost 4 bases and 8 bases, in that order; junction bases with no gene match: 5. Germline assignment: CDR1 SGHRS and CDR2 YFSETQ. CDR3 length: 12 amino acids.

This chain connects TRBV10-3 to TRBJ2-1; 13 bases fit TRBD2. The CDR3 has 15 residues. CDR1 is ENHRY and CDR2 is SYGVKD in the germline V gene. The V and J ends lost 6 bases and 8 bases, in that order; junction bases with no gene match: 7. The CDR3 nucleotides read TGTGCCATCAGCTCCGGGACTAGCGGGGTTGATGAGCAGTTCTTC. It translates to CAISSGTSGVDEQFF.

This clone came up once. This chain joins TRBV27 and TRBJ1-5; D is uncertain. The CDR3 is 14 residues long. Trimming left V 0 bases short and J 7 bases short, with 10 bases between. The V gene's germline CDR1 is MNHEY and CDR2 SMNVEV (reference sequence). The CDR3 coding sequence is TGTGCCAGCAGTTTATCCGCCCCGGGGCAGCCCCAGCATTTT. Translating gives CASSLSAPGQPQHF.

The V call is TRBV30, the J call TRBJ2-3; 9 bases line up with TRBD2. The germline V gene has CDR1 GTSNPN and CDR2 SVGIG (reference sequence). J gave up 1 base and V 0 bases, and 2 bases lay outside the gene matches. This CDR3 has 15 amino acids. The CDR3 nucleotides are TGTGCCTGGAGTGTTTTAGCGGGGGGCACAGATACGCAGTATTTT. Its protein is CAWSVLAGGTDTQYF.

For this clone: A read error may produce the germline difference seen at one junction end. The J gene is TRBJ2-5, the V gene TRBV7-7; D gene uncertain. Germline CDR1 and CDR2: SSHAT and FNYEAQ (reference sequence). The CDR3 runs to 15 residues. CDR3 nucleotides: TGTGCTAGCAGCTTCCTCCCTGCTGCGCGGGAGACCCAGTACTTC. Translating it yields CASSFLPAARETQYF.